The present TCR beta chain was sequenced within a study of early T cells in non-severe SARS-CoV-2 infection. Study-level background: Sequenced material consisted of bulk RNA (from unsorted whole blood), and chains were unpaired. Study conclusions and caveats: There was a bias toward anti-spike CD8 responses in VDJdb matching, which missed private and CD4 specificities.

Trimming stripped 4 bases from V and 7 bases from J, with 8 bases between. The CDR3 extends over 11 amino acids. CDR1 is MDHEN and CDR2 is SYDVKM in the germline V gene. On this clonotype: No antigen is known for it.

Unique molecular identifiers were affixed to single, distinct cDNA molecules. One entry per CDR3 protein, called by TCRdb with MiXCR from the 5' RACE reads. The data show nearly 80,000 distinct CDR3 sequences, more than 10% seen once. This clonotype was obtained from an adult who was a healthcare worker with PCR-confirmed SARS-CoV-2 infection or an uninfected control (not recorded which). Sequences were obtained from whole blood. V gene TRBV28 combines with J gene TRBJ2-7; no clear D gene. The CDR3 nucleotides read TGTGCCAGCAGTTCCGGCTGGGAGCAGTACTTC. Translating it yields CASSSGWEQYF.